These T cell receptor beta chains were read from a single sample in a study of cytomegalovirus exposure and HLA in healthy donors. Sequenced by immunoSEQ multiplex PCR; TCRdb stores in-frame clones only, minus some. The sample records about 160,000 clones, about 80% being singletons. Sequencing input: PBMCs. Receptor source: a man between 18 and 35 years old in good health and CMV-seropositive. CDR3s leave out the opening cysteine and the closing phenylalanine or tryptophan. A D gene is named only where the DNA matches it firmly. Where a row states a size, it is once, few, many or the class of an expanded clone; other rows omit it.

TRBD1 TRBJ1-1 - TRBV5-6 ASSLAESRDRGRVRAF
TRBD1 TRBJ1-1 - TRBV30 AWSSIRQGDTEAF
- TRBJ1-1 - TRBV5-1 ASSLGGQNTEAF
TRBD1 TRBJ1-5 - TRBV5-5 ASSLSPDRGSNQPQH
TRBD2 TRBJ2-7 - TRBV6-5 ASRGLAGGYEQY
TRBD2 TRBJ2-5 - TRBV10-1 ASSQTSGKETQY
- TRBJ1-6 - TRBV21-1 ASSRDSPNSPLH
TRBD1 TRBJ1-4 - TRBV9 ASSIWTGGGTNEKLF
TRBD1 TRBJ2-5 - TRBV18 ASSRDRAQETQY
TRBD2 TRBJ2-7 - TRBV4-1 ASSQDRLGLAGGSYEQY
- TRBJ1-5 - TRBV19 ASTGSNQPQH
- TRBJ1-1 - TRBV30 AWSVLRGSEAF
TRBD2 TRBJ2-1 - TRBV19 ASSRTSGYNEQF
- TRBJ2-1 few TRBV7-9 SSSTAREQF
TRBD2 TRBJ2-5 - TRBV19 ASSNLAGGQETQY
- TRBJ2-6 - TRBV7-9 ASSYGEISGANVLT
- TRBJ2-3 few TRBV12-5 ASGFFGQGRITDTQY
TRBD2 TRBJ2-7 few TRBV5-8 ASSKGLAGSTVIEQY
- TRBJ2-7 - TRBV5-5 ASSPRQGSYEQY
- TRBJ2-7 - TRBV2 ASRSGTYEQY
TRBD2 TRBJ2-1 - TRBV5-6 ASSLTSGGYNEQF
- TRBJ2-3 - TRBV6-6 ASSFLGVTDTQY
TRBD2 TRBJ2-2 few TRBV9 ASSPERGGPEELF
TRBD1 TRBJ2-7 - TRBV6-6 ASSPDRVGYEQY
- TRBJ2-7 once TRBV6-5 ASRPGFPSAYEQY
TRBD2 TRBJ2-2 - TRBV5-5 ASSLSGGLHTGELF
TRBD1 TRBJ1-2 - TRBV30 AEWDRNYGYT